This passage covers 16 T cell receptor beta chains from one sample sequenced in a study of T cell repertoires and HLA-DP antigens. TCRdb's copy holds only in-frame clones and misses some; the assay was immunoSEQ multiplex PCR. The sample contains roughly 73,000 clones, about four fifths of which appear only once. Their antigens remain unidentified. The specimen was CD4+ T cells from PBMCs. The receptors shown here come from a man aged 55-75 years in good health and CMV-seronegative.

The chain is built from TRBV6-1 and TRBJ1-5; D gene ambiguous. The CDR3 length is 14 residues. With 6 bases removed from V and 3 bases from J, the gap between germline ends came to 12 bases. CDR1 is MNHNS and CDR2 is SASEGT in the germline V gene. The CDR3 is CASSNGRVNQPQHF. The CDR3 DNA reads as TGTGCCAGCAGCAACGGGAGGGTCAATCAGCCCCAGCATTTT.

The J gene is TRBJ1-1, the V gene TRBV9; possibly TRBD1 for D (5 bases). Trimming removed 0 bases from V and 4 bases from J, with 13 bases in between. Germline V gives CDR1 SGDLS, CDR2 YYNGEE. CDR3 length: 15 residues. DNA for the CDR3: TGTGCCAGCAGCGTAGCTGAGGGGTTGGGCACTGAAGCTTTCTTT. Translating it yields CASSVAEGLGTEAFF.

This clone has at least ten counts. The chain is built from TRBV4-3 and TRBJ2-3; 8 bases are a match to TRBD1. V shed 4 bases, J shed 2 bases, and the junction held 5 bases outside the gene matches. The germline CDR1 and CDR2 sequences are LGHNA and YSLEER. The CDR3 sequence is 15 residues long. The CDR3 DNA is TGCGCCAGCAGCCCGGGACAGGCCTACACAGATACGCAGTATTTT. Translation: CASSPGQAYTDTQYF.

Only one count was recorded for this clone. The chain has TRBV5-6 and TRBJ2-5, with D hard to call. CDR3 length equals 11 residues. V lost 0 bases and J lost 8, with 5 bases in between. Germline V lookup: CDR1 SGHDT, CDR2 YYEEEE. The CDR3 loop reads CASSLEYTQYF. Here the CDR3 DNA reads TGTGCCAGCAGCTTGGAGTACACCCAGTACTTC.

This clone appeared a single time. This chain uses TRBV7-2 with TRBJ2-5; 7 bases agree with TRBD2. The CDR3 sequence is 15 residues long. Germline trimming cut 7 bases from V and 4 bases from J; bases unmatched to any gene: 12. Per the germline V gene, CDR1 is SGHTA and CDR2 is FQGNSA. The CDR3 sequence: CASTPLGGYSETQYF. The CDR3, as DNA: TGTGCCAGCACCCCCTTGGGGGGGTATTCAGAGACCCAGTACTTC.

The J gene is TRBJ1-1, the V gene TRBV6-6; perhaps TRBD1 as D (6 bases). V was cut by 6 bases and J by 1 base, with 18 bases left in between. In germline, CDR1 is MNHNY, CDR2 SVGAGI (reference sequence). The length of the CDR3 is 16 residues. The CDR3 nucleotides read TGTGCCAGCAGACACGATCAGGGGCTCTCGAACACTGAAGCTTTCTTT. Translation: CASRHDQGLSNTEAFF.

This clone was recorded a few times. This rearrangement joins TRBV19 to TRBJ1-6, with TRBD1 matching over 7 bases. The germline gives CDR1 LNHDA, CDR2 SQIVND (reference sequence). V lost 5 bases, J lost 10 bases, and 14 bases stayed unmatched. The CDR3 has 16 residues. The CDR3 here is CASSAPRQGPGSPLHF. The DNA of the CDR3 is TGTGCCAGTAGTGCCCCCCGACAGGGCCCCGGCTCACCCCTCCACTTT. The whole variable domain, filled in from reference TRBV19 and TRBJ1-6, reads DGGITQSPKYLFRKEGQNVTLSCEQNLNHDAMYWYRQDPGQGLRLIYYSQIVNDFQKGDIAEGYSVSREKKESFPLTVTSAQKNPTAFYLCASSAPRQGPGSPLHFGNGTRLTVT.

The J gene is TRBJ2-2, the V gene TRBV5-4, with 9 bases aligning to TRBD2. Looked up from germline, CDR1 is SGHNT and CDR2 is YYREEE (reference sequence). The CDR3 runs to 17 residues. V trimming: 1 base; J trimming: 6 bases; junction bases outside the gene matches: 10. The chain's CDR3 is CASSLFGGGGPAGELFF. The CDR3 nucleotides are TGTGCCAGCAGCTTGTTTGGCGGGGGGGGACCCGCCGGGGAGCTGTTTTTT. Looking up the rest from reference TRBV5-4 and TRBJ2-2 gives the full variable domain: ETGVTQSPTHLIKTRGQQVTLRCSSQSGHNTVSWYQQALGQGPQFIFQYYREEENGRGNFPPRFSGLQFPNYSSELNVNALELDDSALYLCASSLFGGGGPAGELFFGEGSRLTVL.

The chain is built from TRBV28 and TRBJ1-1; TRBD1 aligns across 9 bases. Germline V gene lookup returns CDR1 MDHEN and CDR2 SYDVKM. This CDR3 is 14 amino acids long. Trimming at V came to 7 bases and at J to 5 bases, leaving 8 bases not matched to a gene. The CDR3: CASISDRGGTEAFF. The CDR3 coding sequence is TGTGCCAGCATTTCGGACAGGGGAGGGACTGAAGCTTTCTTT.

The chain combines TRBV27 with TRBJ2-3; the D gene is possibly TRBD2 (6 bases). This CDR3 spans 19 amino acids. Germline-derived CDR1 and CDR2 are MNHEY and SMNVEV (reference sequence). V was trimmed by 4 bases and J by 0 bases, leaving 23 bases between them. Here the CDR3 DNA reads TGTGCCAGCAGTTCGTACCCCCCACCTCAAGCGGGCAGCACAGATACGCAGTATTTT. Protein: CASSSYPPPQAGSTDTQYF.

The chain uses TRBV7-2 and TRBJ1-2, with a weak D call TRBD1 (5 bases). Per germline, CDR1 SGHTA and CDR2 FQGNSA. V lost 1 base to trimming and J lost 4 bases, with 10 bases between them. This CDR3 spans 14 amino acids. The CDR3 coding sequence is TGTGCCAGCAGCTTAGGAGGGGTCAGCTATGGCTACACCTTC. Protein sequence: CASSLGGVSYGYTF.

The rearrangement uses TRBV28 and TRBJ2-2, with 8 nucleotides matching TRBD2. Trimming removed 2 bases from V and 7 bases from J; junction bases left unmatched: 9. Germline CDR1 is MDHEN and CDR2 is SYDVKM. The CDR3 length is 16 residues. Here the CDR3 DNA reads TGTGCCAGCAGTTTACCCCCCGGGGGGGCGATCGGGGAGCTGTTTTTT. Its protein is CASSLPPGGAIGELFF. The variable domain in full, with the rest retrieved from reference TRBV28 and TRBJ2-2, is DVKVTQSSRYLVKRTGEKVFLECVQDMDHENMFWYRQDPGLGLRLIYFSYDVKMKEKGDIPEGYSVSREKKERFSLILESASTNQTSMYLCASSLPPGGAIGELFFGEGSRLTVL.

J is TRBJ1-1 and V is TRBV6-1, with unresolved D. Germline CDR1 is MNHNS and CDR2 is SASEGT. Trimming removed 4 bases at V and 1 base at J, with 10 bases between. CDR3 size: 14 residues. The CDR3 DNA is TGTGCCAGCAGTGCTGGATGGGGGAACACTGAAGCTTTCTTT. It is translated as CASSAGWGNTEAFF.

V is TRBV19 and J is TRBJ1-5; D is unresolved. Germline loops: CDR1 LNHDA, CDR2 SQIVND (reference sequence). Trimming left V 4 bases short and J 0 bases short, with 7 bases between. The CDR3 loop spans 14 amino acids. CDR3 sequence: CASSKSNSNQPQHF. DNA of the CDR3: TGTGCCAGTAGTAAGTCGAATAGCAATCAGCCCCAGCATTTT.

V is TRBV4-3 and J is TRBJ1-2; D is undetermined. Trimming shortened V by 0 bases and J by 2 bases, and 10 bases separated the two germline ends. CDR3 length equals 15 residues. Germline loops: CDR1 LGHNA, CDR2 YSLEER. The CDR3 region has the DNA TGCGCCAGCAGCCAAGAGGTAGCCCCGAACTATGGCTACACCTTC. It yields the protein CASSQEVAPNYGYTF.

J is TRBJ1-5 and V is TRBV27; 12 bases line up with TRBD1. V gave up 1 base and J gave up 2 bases; unmatched junction bases: 9. This CDR3 has 19 residues. CDR1 is MNHEY and CDR2 is SMNVEV in the germline V gene (reference sequence). The CDR3 nucleotides are TGTGCCAGCAGTTTATTCGGGACAGGGGGCTTCTCGGGCAATCAGCCCCAGCATTTT. Translating gives CASSLFGTGGFSGNQPQHF.